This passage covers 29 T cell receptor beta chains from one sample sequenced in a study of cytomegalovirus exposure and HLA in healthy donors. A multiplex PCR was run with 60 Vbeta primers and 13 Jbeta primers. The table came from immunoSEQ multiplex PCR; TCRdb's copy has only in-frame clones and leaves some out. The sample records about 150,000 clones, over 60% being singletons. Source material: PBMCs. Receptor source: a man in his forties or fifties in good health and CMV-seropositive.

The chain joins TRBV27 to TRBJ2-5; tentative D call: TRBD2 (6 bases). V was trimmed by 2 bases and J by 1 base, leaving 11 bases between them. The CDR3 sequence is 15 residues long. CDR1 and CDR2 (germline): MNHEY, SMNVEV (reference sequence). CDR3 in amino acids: CASSLGGTPQETQYF. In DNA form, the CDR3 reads TGTGCCAGCAGTTTAGGGGGGACCCCCCAAGAGACCCAGTACTTC.

Here the CDR3 DNA reads TGTGCCAGCAGTTACGCGTGGGGGGAGAACACTGAAGCTTTCTTT. Amino acid sequence: CASSYAWGENTEAFF. This chain joins TRBV6-5 and TRBJ1-1, with D possibly being TRBD1 (5 bases). Trimming removed 2 bases at V and 1 base at J, with 11 bases between. CDR3 length equals 15 residues. CDR1 and CDR2 (germline): MNHEY, SVGAGI.

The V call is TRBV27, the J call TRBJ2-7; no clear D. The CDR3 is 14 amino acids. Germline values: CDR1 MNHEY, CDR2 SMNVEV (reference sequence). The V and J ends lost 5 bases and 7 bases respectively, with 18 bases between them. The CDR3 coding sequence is TGTGCCAGCAGTCCCGATTACTCACTCCCGGAGCAGTACTTC. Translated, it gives CASSPDYSLPEQYF.

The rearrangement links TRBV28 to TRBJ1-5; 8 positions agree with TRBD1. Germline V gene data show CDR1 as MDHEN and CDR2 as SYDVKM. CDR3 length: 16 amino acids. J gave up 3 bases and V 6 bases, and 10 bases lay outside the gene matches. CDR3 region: CASSQTPGQVNQPQHF. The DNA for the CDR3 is TGTGCCAGCAGCCAAACGCCGGGACAGGTCAATCAGCCCCAGCATTTT.

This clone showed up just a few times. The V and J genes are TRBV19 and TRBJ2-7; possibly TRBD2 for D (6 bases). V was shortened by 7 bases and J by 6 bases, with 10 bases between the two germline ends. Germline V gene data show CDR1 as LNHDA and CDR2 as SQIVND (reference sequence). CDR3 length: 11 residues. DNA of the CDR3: TGTGCCAGTACGGGGGAAAGCGAGCAGTACTTC. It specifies CASTGESEQYF.

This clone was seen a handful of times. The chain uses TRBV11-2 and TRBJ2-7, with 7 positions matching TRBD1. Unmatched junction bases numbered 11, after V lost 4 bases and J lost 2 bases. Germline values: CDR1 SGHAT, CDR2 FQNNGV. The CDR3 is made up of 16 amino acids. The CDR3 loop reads CASSSIQGRGTYEQYF. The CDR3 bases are TGTGCCAGCAGCTCCATACAGGGGAGAGGGACCTACGAGCAGTACTTC.

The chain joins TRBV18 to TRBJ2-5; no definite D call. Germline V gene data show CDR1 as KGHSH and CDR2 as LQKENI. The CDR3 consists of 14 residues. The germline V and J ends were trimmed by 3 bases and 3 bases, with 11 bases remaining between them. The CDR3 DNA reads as TGTGCCAGCTCACCCAGTGAGGTTAAAGAGACCCAGTACTTC. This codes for CASSPSEVKETQYF.

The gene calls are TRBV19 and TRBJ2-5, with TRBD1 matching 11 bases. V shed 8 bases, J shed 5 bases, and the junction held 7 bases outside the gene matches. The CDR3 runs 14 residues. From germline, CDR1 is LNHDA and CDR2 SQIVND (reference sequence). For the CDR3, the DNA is TGTGCCAGTGGGGGGACAGGGGGAAGGGAGACCCAGTACTTC. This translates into CASGGTGGRETQYF.

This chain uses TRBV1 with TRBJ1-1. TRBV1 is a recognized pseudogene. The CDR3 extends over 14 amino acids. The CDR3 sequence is CTSSQSAGEFEAFF. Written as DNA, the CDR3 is TGCACCAGCAGCCAATCAGCGGGAGAATTTGAAGCTTTCTTT.

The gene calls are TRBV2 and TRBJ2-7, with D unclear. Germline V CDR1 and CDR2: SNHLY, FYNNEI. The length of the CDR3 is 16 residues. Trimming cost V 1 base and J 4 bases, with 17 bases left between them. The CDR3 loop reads CASSEDAAPRVYEQYF. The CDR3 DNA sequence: TGTGCCAGCAGTGAAGATGCGGCCCCCCGGGTTTACGAGCAGTACTTC.

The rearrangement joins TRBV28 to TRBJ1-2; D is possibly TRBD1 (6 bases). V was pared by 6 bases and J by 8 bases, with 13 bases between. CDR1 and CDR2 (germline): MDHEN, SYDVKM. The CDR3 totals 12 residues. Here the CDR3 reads CASRTSGDGYTF. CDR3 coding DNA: TGTGCCAGCAGGACCTCAGGGGACGGCTACACCTTC.

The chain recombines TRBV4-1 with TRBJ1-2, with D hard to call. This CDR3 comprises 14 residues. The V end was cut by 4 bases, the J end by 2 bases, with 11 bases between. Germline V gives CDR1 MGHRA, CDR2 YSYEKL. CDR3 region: CASSPRTANYGYTF. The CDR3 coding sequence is TGCGCCAGCAGCCCCCGGACTGCGAACTATGGCTACACCTTC.

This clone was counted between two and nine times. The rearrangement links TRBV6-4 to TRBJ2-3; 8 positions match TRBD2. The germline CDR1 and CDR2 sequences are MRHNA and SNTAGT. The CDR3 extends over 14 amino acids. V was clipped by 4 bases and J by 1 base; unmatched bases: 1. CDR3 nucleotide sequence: TGTGCCAGCAGTGGAGCGGGAGGCACAGATACGCAGTATTTT. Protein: CASSGAGGTDTQYF.

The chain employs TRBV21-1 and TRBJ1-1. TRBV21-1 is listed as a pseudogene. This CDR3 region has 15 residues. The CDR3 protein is CASTSELGVGTEAFF. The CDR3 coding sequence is TGTGCCAGCACCTCCGAACTGGGAGTTGGCACTGAAGCTTTCTTT.

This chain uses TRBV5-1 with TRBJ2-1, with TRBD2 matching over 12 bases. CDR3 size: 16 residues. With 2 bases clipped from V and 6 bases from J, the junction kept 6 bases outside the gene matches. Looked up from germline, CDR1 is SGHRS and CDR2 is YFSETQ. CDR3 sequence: CASSLMTSGSGNEQFF. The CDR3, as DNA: TGCGCCAGCAGCTTAATGACTAGCGGGAGCGGCAATGAGCAGTTCTTC.

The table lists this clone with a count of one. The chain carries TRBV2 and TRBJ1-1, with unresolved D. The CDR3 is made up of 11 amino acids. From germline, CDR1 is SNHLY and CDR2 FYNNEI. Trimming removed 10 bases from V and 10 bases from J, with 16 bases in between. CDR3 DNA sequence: TGTGCCACCCGTGAGGAGTTGATAGCTTTCTTT. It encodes CATREELIAFF.

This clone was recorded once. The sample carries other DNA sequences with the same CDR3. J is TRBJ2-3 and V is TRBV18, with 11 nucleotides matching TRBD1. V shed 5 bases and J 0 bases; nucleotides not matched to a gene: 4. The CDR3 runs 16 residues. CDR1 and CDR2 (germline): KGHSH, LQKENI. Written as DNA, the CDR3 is TGTGCCAGCTCATTAGGACAGGGGGCCAGCACAGATACGCAGTATTTT. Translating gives CASSLGQGASTDTQYF. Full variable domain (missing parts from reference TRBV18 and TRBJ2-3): NAGVMQNPRHLVRRRGQEARLRCSPMKGHSHVYWYRQLPEEGLKFMVYLQKENIIDESGMPKERFSAEFPKEGPSILRIQQVVRGDSAAYFCASSLGQGASTDTQYFGPGTRLTVL.

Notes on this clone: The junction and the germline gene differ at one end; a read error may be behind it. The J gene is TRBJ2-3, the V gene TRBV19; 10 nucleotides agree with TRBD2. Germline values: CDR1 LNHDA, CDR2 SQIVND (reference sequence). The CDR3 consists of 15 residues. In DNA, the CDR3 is TGTGTCAGTAGCGAACTAGCGGGAATCACAGATACGCAGTATTTT. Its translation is CVSSELAGITDTQYF.

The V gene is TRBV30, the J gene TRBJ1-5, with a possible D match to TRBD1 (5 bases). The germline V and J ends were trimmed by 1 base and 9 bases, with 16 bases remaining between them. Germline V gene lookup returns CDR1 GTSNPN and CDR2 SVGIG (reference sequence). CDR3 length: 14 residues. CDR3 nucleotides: TGTGCCTGGAGTGGGTCGGGGGGAATCAGGCCCCAGCATTTT. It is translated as CAWSGSGGIRPQHF.

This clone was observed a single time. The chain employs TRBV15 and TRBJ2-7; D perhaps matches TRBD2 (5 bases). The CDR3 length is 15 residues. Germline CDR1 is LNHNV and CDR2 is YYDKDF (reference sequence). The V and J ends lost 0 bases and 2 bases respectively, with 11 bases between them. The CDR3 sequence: CATSRDHVTTYEQYF. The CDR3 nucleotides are TGTGCCACCAGCAGAGATCATGTGACTACCTACGAGCAGTACTTC.

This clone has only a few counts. In DNA, the CDR3 is TGCGCCAGCAGCCAAGGGGGACAGGTTTTAGCTAACTATGGCTACACCTTC. As protein: CASSQGGQVLANYGYTF. V and J are TRBV4-1 and TRBJ1-2; 8 bases agree with TRBD1. Germline CDR1 is MGHRA and CDR2 is YSYEKL. The CDR3 covers 17 residues. Unmatched junction bases numbered 7, after V lost 1 base and J lost 0 bases.

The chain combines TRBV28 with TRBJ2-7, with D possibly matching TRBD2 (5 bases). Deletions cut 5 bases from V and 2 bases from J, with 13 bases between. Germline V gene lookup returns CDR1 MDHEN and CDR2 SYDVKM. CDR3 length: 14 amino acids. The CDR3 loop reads CASSAALAPYEQYF. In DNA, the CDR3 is TGTGCCAGCAGTGCTGCTCTAGCTCCCTACGAGCAGTACTTC.

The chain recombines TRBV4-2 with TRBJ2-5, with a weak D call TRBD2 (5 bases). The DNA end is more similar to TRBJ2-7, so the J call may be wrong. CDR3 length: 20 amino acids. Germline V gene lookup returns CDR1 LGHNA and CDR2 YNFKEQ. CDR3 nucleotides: TGTGCCAGCAGCCAAAGACGAGGGCCCGGTCGGACGGCCAGCTCCTACGAGCAGTACTTC. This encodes CASSQRRGPGRTASSYEQYF.

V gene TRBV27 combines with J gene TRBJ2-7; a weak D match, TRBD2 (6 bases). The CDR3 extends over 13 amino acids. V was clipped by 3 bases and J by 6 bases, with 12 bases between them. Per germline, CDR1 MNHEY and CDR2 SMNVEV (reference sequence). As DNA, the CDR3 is TGTGCCAGCAGTTTTCAATCCGGGGGCGAGCAGTACTTC. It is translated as CASSFQSGGEQYF.

CDR3 nucleotide sequence: TGCGCCAGCAGCTTGCTCCCGGGGTCCTACGAGCAGTACTTC. This codes for CASSLLPGSYEQYF. This rearrangement joins TRBV5-1 to TRBJ2-7; the D gene is possibly TRBD2 (5 bases). This CDR3 spans 14 amino acids. V shed 1 base and J shed 1 base, with 9 bases lying between them. Germline V gene lookup returns CDR1 SGHRS and CDR2 YFSETQ.

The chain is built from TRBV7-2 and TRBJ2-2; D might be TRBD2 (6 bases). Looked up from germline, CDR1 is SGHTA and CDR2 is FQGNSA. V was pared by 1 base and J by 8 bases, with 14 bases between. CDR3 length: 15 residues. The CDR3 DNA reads TGTGCCAGCAGCTTAGTGGCCGCGGGATATGGGGAGCTGTTTTTT. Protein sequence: CASSLVAAGYGELFF.

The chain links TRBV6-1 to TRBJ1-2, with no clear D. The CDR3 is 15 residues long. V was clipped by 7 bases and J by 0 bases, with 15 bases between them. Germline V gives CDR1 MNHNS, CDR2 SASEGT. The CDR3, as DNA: TGTGCCAGCAAACAGACACACGTATCTAACTATGGCTACACCTTC. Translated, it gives CASKQTHVSNYGYTF.

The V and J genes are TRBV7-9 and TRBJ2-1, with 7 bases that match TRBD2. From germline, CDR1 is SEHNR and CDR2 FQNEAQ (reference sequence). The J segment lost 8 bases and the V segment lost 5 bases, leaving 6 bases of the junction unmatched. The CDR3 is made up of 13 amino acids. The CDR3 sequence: CASSDLAVDEQFF. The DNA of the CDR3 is TGTGCCAGCAGCGACCTAGCGGTTGATGAGCAGTTCTTC.

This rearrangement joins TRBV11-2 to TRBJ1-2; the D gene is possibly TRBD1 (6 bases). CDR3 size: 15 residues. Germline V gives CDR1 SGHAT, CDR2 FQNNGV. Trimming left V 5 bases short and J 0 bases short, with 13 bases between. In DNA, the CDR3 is TGTGCCAGCAGCCAGGACAGAACGGCTAACTATGGCTACACCTTC. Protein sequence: CASSQDRTANYGYTF.